This T cell receptor beta chain emerged from a study of T-cell memory formation after mild COVID-19. Study background: There were largely donor-specific TCR clusters. Study outcomes and limitations: Clones which contracted sat mainly in CM and EM if CD4+, and in EMRA if CD8+.

The CDR3 totals 14 residues. Between the trimmed V and J ends, which lost 6 bases and 3 bases, there was a span of 12 bases. TCRdb reprocessed the 5' RACE reads with MiXCR, giving one entry per CDR3 protein. This table holds some 450,000 distinct CDR3 sequences, around 20% found once. This clonotype was picked up a small number of times. Antigen specificity is unknown. The origin of this receptor is an adult woman who had mild COVID-19 (a few samples of this study predate the infection). Cell type and time point are not known. The sequenced sample was PBMCs or a T cell subset sorted from them (not recorded which). The rearrangement links TRBV12-3 or TRBV12-4 to TRBJ1-5; D might be TRBD1 (5 bases). Here the CDR3 reads CASRSSGNNQPQHF. CDR3 bases: TGTGCCAGCAGATCATCAGGGAACAATCAGCCCCAGCATTTT.